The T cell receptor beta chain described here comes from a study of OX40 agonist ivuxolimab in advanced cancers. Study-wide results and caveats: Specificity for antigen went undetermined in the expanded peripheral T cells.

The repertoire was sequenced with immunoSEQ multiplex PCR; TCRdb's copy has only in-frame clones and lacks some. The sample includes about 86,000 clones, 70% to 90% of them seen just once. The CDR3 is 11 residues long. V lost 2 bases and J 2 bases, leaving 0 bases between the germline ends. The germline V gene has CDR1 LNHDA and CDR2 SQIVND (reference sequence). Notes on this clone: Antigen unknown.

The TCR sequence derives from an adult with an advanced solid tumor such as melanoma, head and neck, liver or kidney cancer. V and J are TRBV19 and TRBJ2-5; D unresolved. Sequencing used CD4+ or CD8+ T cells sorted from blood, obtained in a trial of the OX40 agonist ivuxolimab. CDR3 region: CASSIQETQYF. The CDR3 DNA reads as TGTGCCAGTAGTATACAAGAGACCCAGTACTTC. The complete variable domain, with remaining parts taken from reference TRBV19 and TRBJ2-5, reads DGGITQSPKYLFRKEGQNVTLSCEQNLNHDAMYWYRQDPGQGLRLIYYSQIVNDFQKGDIAEGYSVSREKKESFPLTVTSAQKNPTAFYLCASSIQETQYFGPGTRLLVL.